A selection of T cell receptor beta chains follows, all from one sample in a study of cytomegalovirus exposure and HLA in healthy donors. Using immunoSEQ multiplex PCR, the repertoire was profiled, and TCRdb retains in-frame clones only, with some absent. The table includes roughly 66,000 clones, 70% to 80% detected once. The sequenced sample consisted of PBMCs. These receptors were taken from a man in his late teens or twenties in good health and CMV-seropositive. Each CDR3 is given with its conserved first and last residue. The D gene is left open where the match is weak. Part of the rows lack a size; the others show once, few, many or a class for expanded clones.

size: .
J: TRBJ1-1
D: .
V: TRBV30
DNA: TGTGCCCAGACAGAGCCGATGAACACTGAAGCTTTCTTT
CDR3: CAQTEPMNTEAFF

size: .
J: TRBJ1-2
D: .
V: TRBV10-3
DNA: TGTGCCATCAGTGACCAGGGCCCTGGCTACACCTTC
CDR3: CAISDQGPGYTF

size: .
J: TRBJ1-2
D: .
V: TRBV21-1
DNA: TGTGCCAGCAGCGCCCTAACGTCGCGCTATGGCTACACCTTC
CDR3: CASSALTSRYGYTF

size: few
J: TRBJ1-2
D: TRBD1
V: TRBV28
DNA: TGTGCCAGCAGTCCCCCGGGACAGCTTTCCAACTATGGCTACACCTTC
CDR3: CASSPPGQLSNYGYTF

size: .
J: TRBJ2-7
D: .
V: TRBV4-2
DNA: TGTGCCAGCAGCCAAGACCGGACACTCCCCTCCTACGAGCAGTACTTC
CDR3: CASSQDRTLPSYEQYF

size: .
J: TRBJ1-5
D: TRBD1
V: TRBV30
DNA: TGTGCCTGGAGGGGGACAGGGATGCAGCCCCAGCATTTT
CDR3: CAWRGTGMQPQHF

size: .
J: TRBJ2-1
D: TRBD2
V: TRBV6-5
DNA: TGTGCCAGCAGCCCTAGCGGGTCCTTCGGGGATGAGCAGTTCTTC
CDR3: CASSPSGSFGDEQFF

size: .
J: TRBJ1-1
D: TRBD1
V: TRBV30
DNA: TGTGCCTGGAGTGTAGGGACAGGTTATTTTGAAGCTTTCTTT
CDR3: CAWSVGTGYFEAFF

size: few
J: TRBJ1-5
D: .
V: TRBV6-1
DNA: TGTGCCAGCAATCCGGGGAGCAATCAGCCCCAGCATTTT
CDR3: CASNPGSNQPQHF

size: .
J: TRBJ1-1
D: TRBD1
V: TRBV29-1
DNA: TGCAGCGTCTTCGGAGACAGGGGCTTGAACACTGAAGCTTTCTTT
CDR3: CSVFGDRGLNTEAFF

size: once
J: TRBJ2-5
D: .
V: TRBV2
DNA: TGTGCCAGCAGCAAAGTCCGGGACCAAGAGACCCAGTACTTC
CDR3: CASSKVRDQETQYF

size: .
J: TRBJ1-2
D: .
V: TRBV27
DNA: TGTGCCAGCAGGGGTCAGGGGAACTATGGCTACACCTTC
CDR3: CASRGQGNYGYTF

size: .
J: TRBJ2-1
D: .
V: TRBV2
DNA: TGTGCCAGCAGTGTCGCCTCGAGGGAGCAGTTCTTC
CDR3: CASSVASREQFF

size: .
J: TRBJ2-3
D: .
V: TRBV7-9
DNA: TGTGCCAGCAGCCCACCCGTCCGGACTAGCACAGATACGCAGTATTTT
CDR3: CASSPPVRTSTDTQYF

size: .
J: TRBJ2-2
D: TRBD1
V: TRBV10-3
DNA: TGTGCCATCAGCCGGACAGGGTCTAACACCGGGGAGCTGTTTTTT
CDR3: CAISRTGSNTGELFF

size: .
J: TRBJ2-7
D: .
V: TRBV29-1
DNA: TGCAGCGTTGCCGGCTACGAGCAGTACTTC
CDR3: CSVAGYEQYF